Listed below are T cell receptor beta chains from one sample, sequenced in a study of cytomegalovirus exposure and HLA in healthy donors. Assay: immunoSEQ multiplex PCR; the TCRdb copy retains only in-frame clones and omits some. The sample has some 150,000 clones, roughly three quarters seen once. Specimen: PBMCs. These receptor sequences come from a woman aged 40 to 50 in good health and CMV-seropositive. The CDR3 runs from the conserved cysteine through the conserved F or W. D genes are given only for firm matches. Clone sizes are given selectively: once, few, many, or a class where the clone is expanded.

v_gene,j_gene,d_gene,abundance,CDR3nt,CDR3aa
TRBV9,TRBJ1-1,NA,NA,TGTGCCAGCAGGAAAAGGGGTGGGTCTTCTGAAGCTTTCTTT,CASRKRGGSSEAFF
TRBV6-6,TRBJ2-7,NA,few,TGTGCCAGCAGTTACTTGGGGCCCCAGGAGCAGTACTTC,CASSYLGPQEQYF
TRBV2,TRBJ2-5,TRBD1,few,TGTGCCAGCAGTGGACAGGGGGGGGAGACCCAGTACTTC,CASSGQGGETQYF
TRBV7-9,TRBJ1-6,NA,NA,TGTTCCAGCAGCTTAGGTCTGGCAGTCAATAATTCACCCCTCCACTTT,CSSSLGLAVNNSPLHF
TRBV30,TRBJ1-1,NA,NA,TGTGCCTGGAGTATGAGGGGGGGCACTGAAGCTTTCTTT,CAWSMRGGTEAFF
TRBV29-1,TRBJ2-7,NA,NA,TGCAGTTTTATGCGGACTGCTATGGAGCAGTACTTC,CSFMRTAMEQYF
TRBV18,TRBJ2-1,TRBD2,NA,TGTGCCAGCTCACCAGGACTAGCGGGGGGACCTCATTACAATGAGCAGTTCTTC,CASSPGLAGGPHYNEQFF
TRBV30,TRBJ1-1,NA,NA,TGTGCCTGGAGTGTACAAGGCAGGGCAAACACTGAAGCTTTCTTT,CAWSVQGRANTEAFF
TRBV5-1,TRBJ2-1,TRBD2,NA,TGCGCCAGCAGATCGGGACTAGCGGGGGCAATTGAGCAGTTCTTC,CASRSGLAGAIEQFF
TRBV7-9,TRBJ1-2,TRBD1,NA,TGTGCCAGCAGCATCGGGACAGGGGGCACGCAGGCTGGCTACACCTTC,CASSIGTGGTQAGYTF
TRBV19,TRBJ1-2,NA,NA,TGTGCCAGTAGTATATTCGGCGGCAATCAGGGATATGGCTACACCTTC,CASSIFGGNQGYGYTF
TRBV7-2,TRBJ2-1,NA,few,TGTGCCAGCAGCTTATACTCTAGCTCCTACAATGAGCAGTTCTTC,CASSLYSSSYNEQFF
TRBV7-9,TRBJ2-2,NA,NA,TGTGCCAGCAGCTTAGTGGGGCCCGGGGAGCTGTTTTTT,CASSLVGPGELFF
TRBV28,TRBJ1-5,NA,NA,TGTGCCAGCAGTCTGGGGACAAGCAATCAGCCCCAGCATTTT,CASSLGTSNQPQHF
TRBV5-1,TRBJ2-7,NA,NA,TGCGCCAGCAGCTTGGAGGGGCCAGGGGGAGGCGAGCAGTACTTC,CASSLEGPGGGEQYF
TRBV7-9,TRBJ2-3,NA,once,TGTGCCAGCAGCTTAGCGACCGGGGGAAATACGCAGTATTTT,CASSLATGGNTQYF
TRBV13,TRBJ2-3,NA,NA,TGTGCCAGCAGCTTAGATTCCCACACAGATACGCAGTATTTT,CASSLDSHTDTQYF
TRBV19,TRBJ1-2,NA,NA,TGTGCCAGTAGTCCCTCCAGAGGGTTCTATGGCTACACCTTC,CASSPSRGFYGYTF
TRBV6-1,TRBJ1-2,NA,NA,TGTGCCAGCAGGGAGGCGGGGGTAAGGGGTGGCTACACCTTC,CASREAGVRGGYTF
TRBV18,TRBJ2-4,NA,NA,TGTGCCAGCTCACCAGAGGGCCTAAACATTCAGTACTTC,CASSPEGLNIQYF
TRBV27,TRBJ2-7,TRBD1,few,TGTGCCACCCGAACCGCCGGGACAGGGCACGAGCAGTACTTC,CATRTAGTGHEQYF
TRBV2,TRBJ1-3,NA,NA,TGTGCCAGCAGGTCAGGTGTCTCTGGAAACACCATATATTTT,CASRSGVSGNTIYF
TRBV5-1,TRBJ2-1,TRBD2,NA,TGCGCCAGCAGCTCCAGCGGGGGGCCGGGGAATGAGCAGTTCTTC,CASSSSGGPGNEQFF
TRBV7-2,TRBJ2-5,NA,NA,TGTGCCAGCAGCCTTCGAGTGGGGCTTCTAGAGACCCAGTACTTC,CASSLRVGLLETQYF
TRBV7-7,TRBJ2-5,NA,NA,TGTGCCAGCAGCTTAGGCGCTCAAGAGACCCAGTACTTC,CASSLGAQETQYF
TRBV19,TRBJ2-5,TRBD2,NA,TGTGCCAGTAGTATAGGGACTAGCGGGAAAGGAGAGACCCAGTACTTC,CASSIGTSGKGETQYF
TRBV19,TRBJ1-1,TRBD1,once,TGTGCCAGTAGTATAGATGGTAGGGGGCCGAACACTGAAGCTTTCTTT,CASSIDGRGPNTEAFF
TRBV6-5,TRBJ2-7,NA,NA,TGTGCCAGCAGTTACTTTGGGAGCTCCTACGAGCAGTACTTC,CASSYFGSSYEQYF
TRBV6-1,TRBJ1-1,TRBD1,NA,TGTGCCAGCAGTGAGCTGGCGGGACAGGGGGGAAACACTGAAGCTTTCTTT,CASSELAGQGGNTEAFF
TRBV19,TRBJ1-2,TRBD1,NA,TGTGCCAGTAGTGTGGACAGGGATTATGGCTACACCTTC,CASSVDRDYGYTF
TRBV5-1,TRBJ2-1,TRBD1,once,TGCGCCAGCAGCTTGGGAGGGACAGGGGGGGACAATGAGCAGTTCTTC,CASSLGGTGGDNEQFF
TRBV7-3,TRBJ2-2,NA,NA,TGTGCCAGCAGCCTCGGGACATCCCTCGGGGAGCTGTTTTTT,CASSLGTSLGELFF
TRBV2,TRBJ1-4,NA,NA,TGTGCCAGCAGTGAAGCGCAGGGTTCCAATGAAAAACTGTTTTTT,CASSEAQGSNEKLFF